The 21 T cell receptor beta chains below were found in one sample sequenced in a study of early T cells in non-severe SARS-CoV-2 infection. MiXCR was run by TCRdb on the 5' RACE reads, yielding one entry per CDR3 protein. The table includes tens of thousands of distinct CDR3 sequences, less than 10% detected once. Sequences were derived from whole blood, sampled at baseline. The receptors originated from an adult who was a healthcare worker with PCR-confirmed SARS-CoV-2 infection or an uninfected control (not recorded which).

About this clonotype itself: The junction and the germline gene differ at one end; a read error may be behind it. The CDR3: CSAYTGTSGYEQYF. The CDR3 DNA reads TGTAGTGCTTATACCGGGACTAGCGGTTACGAGCAGTACTTC. The V call is TRBV20-1, the J call TRBJ2-7; 11 nucleotides line up with TRBD2. The CDR3 loop spans 14 amino acids. Germline assignment: CDR1 DFQATT and CDR2 SNEGSKA (reference sequence).

This clonotype has at least ten counts. V usage is TRBV12-3 or TRBV12-4 and J usage is TRBJ1-6, with 7 bases fitting TRBD1. The CDR3 runs 12 residues. Trimming cost V 4 bases and J 9 bases; bases outside gene matches: 0. In DNA form, the CDR3 reads TGTGCCAGCAGTTCAGGGGGTTCACCCCTCCACTTT. It translates to CASSSGGSPLHF.

The chain links TRBV12-3 or TRBV12-4 to TRBJ2-3, with D possibly matching TRBD2 (5 bases). V was shortened by 6 bases and J by 6 bases, with 10 bases between the two germline ends. The CDR3 extends over 12 amino acids. CDR3 sequence reads: CASSYSADTQYF. The DNA for the CDR3 is TGTGCCAGCAGCTATAGCGCGGATACGCAGTATTTT.

A few counts support this clonotype. The rearrangement joins TRBV9 to TRBJ1-4; no firm D call. The germline V gene encodes CDR1 SGDLS and CDR2 YYNGEE. This CDR3 comprises 16 residues. V lost 0 bases to trimming and J lost 8 bases, with 17 bases between them. The CDR3 here is CASSVAGPGKAEKLFF. CDR3 nucleotides: TGTGCCAGCAGCGTAGCGGGTCCAGGTAAAGCCGAAAAACTGTTTTTT.

CDR3 nucleotide sequence: TGTGCCAGCAGCCAGAGGGGCCATAGCACAGATACGCAGTATTTT. Its protein product is CASSQRGHSTDTQYF. The gene calls are TRBV14 and TRBJ2-3; D is tentatively TRBD1 or TRBD2 (5 bases each). Trimming stripped 3 bases from V and 0 bases from J, with 10 bases between. Per the germline V gene, CDR1 is SGHDN and CDR2 is FVKESK. The CDR3 has 15 amino acids.

This clonotype was counted a few times. This rearrangement joins TRBV7-9 to TRBJ2-7; 7 nucleotides match TRBD1. With V trimmed by 4 bases and J by 5 bases, 8 bases remained unmatched. CDR1 and CDR2 from the germline V gene are SEHNR and FQNEAQ (reference sequence). The CDR3 sequence is 14 residues long. The CDR3 sequence is CASSSTGTRDEQYF. CDR3 sequence (DNA): TGTGCCAGCAGCTCGACAGGGACGAGGGACGAGCAGTACTTC.

This clonotype was seen a handful of times. The V and J genes are TRBV7-9 and TRBJ2-3, with D perhaps matching TRBD2 (5 bases). The CDR3 has 12 residues. The ends were cut back, 6 bases at V and 6 bases at J, with 10 bases in the middle. Germline V CDR1 and CDR2: SEHNR, FQNEAQ (reference sequence). CDR3 in DNA: TGTGCCAGCAGTACCCCGGGGGATACGCAGTATTTT. This sequence encodes CASSTPGDTQYF. The full variable domain, its missing parts supplied by reference TRBV7-9 and TRBJ2-3, is DTGVSQNPRHKITKRGQNVTFRCDPISEHNRLYWYRQTLGQGPEFLTYFQNEAQLEKSRLLSDRFSAERPKGSFSTLEIQRTEQGDSAMYLCASSTPGDTQYFGPGTRLTVL.

This clonotype was detected ten times or more. This chain connects TRBV10-1 to TRBJ1-1; unclear D gene. The V gene lost 0 bases and the J gene lost 5 bases, with 19 bases spanning the gap. Per germline, CDR1 WNHNN and CDR2 SYGVQD (reference sequence). This CDR3 comprises 17 residues. The CDR3 loop is CASSESLYPAGLTEAFF. The CDR3 DNA sequence: TGCGCCAGCAGTGAGTCGCTATATCCTGCTGGGTTGACTGAAGCTTTCTTT.

This clonotype turned up a few times. The V call is TRBV11-2, the J call TRBJ1-4; possibly TRBD1 for D (6 bases). The ends were cut back, 5 bases at V and 7 bases at J, with 23 bases in the middle. The CDR3 has 17 residues. The germline V gene has CDR1 SGHAT and CDR2 FQNNGV. CDR3: CASSLRRAGDFGEKLFF. The CDR3 coding sequence is TGTGCCAGCAGCCTTCGGAGGGCAGGGGATTTCGGTGAAAAACTGTTTTTT.

V usage is TRBV5-1 and J usage is TRBJ1-4; possible D gene TRBD1, 5 bases. CDR3 length: 14 residues. Trimming stripped 1 base from V and 8 bases from J, with 12 bases between. Germline loops: CDR1 SGHRS, CDR2 YFSETQ. The CDR3 DNA follows: TGCGCCAGCAGCTTGTCTCAGGGTAACGAAAAACTGTTTTTT. It codes for CASSLSQGNEKLFF.

The chain links TRBV2 to TRBJ2-2, with D unresolved. Trimming pared 2 bases from V and 6 bases from J, leaving 10 bases between. CDR1 SNHLY and CDR2 FYNNEI come from the germline V gene. There are 14 residues in the CDR3. CDR3 in DNA: TGTGCCAGCAGTGAACCCGGCCGAGCCGGGGAGCTGTTTTTT. Amino acid sequence: CASSEPGRAGELFF. Using reference TRBV2 and TRBJ2-2 for the parts outside the CDR3, the full variable domain is EPEVTQTPSHQVTQMGQEVILRCVPISNHLYFYWYRQILGQKVEFLVSFYNNEISEKSEIFDDQFSVERPDGSNFTLKIRSTKLEDSAMYFCASSEPGRAGELFFGEGSRLTVL.

This clonotype was found a few times. In DNA, the CDR3 is TGTGCCACCAGCAGACAAAGGCAAGAGACCCAGTACTTC. Amino acid sequence: CATSRQRQETQYF. This chain joins TRBV15 and TRBJ2-5; D is undetermined. V was clipped by 2 bases and J by 2 bases, with 6 bases between them. The germline CDR1 and CDR2 sequences are LNHNV and YYDKDF (reference sequence). This CDR3 spans 13 amino acids.

This clonotype was detected many times. V gene TRBV7-9 combines with J gene TRBJ2-3, with a weak D call TRBD1 (5 bases). The germline V and J ends were trimmed by 5 bases and 6 bases, with 21 bases remaining between them. From germline, CDR1 is SEHNR and CDR2 FQNEAQ (reference sequence). CDR3 length: 16 residues. The CDR3 DNA reads as TGTGCCAGCAGCCCCGAGAACAGGATCCACACGGATACGCAGTATTTT. Translating it yields CASSPENRIHTDTQYF.

This clonotype has more than one count but fewer than ten. V usage is TRBV20-1 and J usage is TRBJ1-4; D gene uncertain. V was pared by 5 bases and J by 8 bases, with 18 bases between. The CDR3 spans 14 residues. The germline gives CDR1 DFQATT, CDR2 SNEGSKA (reference sequence). The CDR3 is CSAYRAAGGEKLFF. The DNA for the CDR3 is TGCAGTGCTTACCGGGCCGCAGGAGGGGAAAAACTGTTTTTT.

The V gene is TRBV7-2, the J gene TRBJ2-3, with D tentatively TRBD2 (7 bases). Germline V gene lookup returns CDR1 SGHTA and CDR2 FQGNSA. V lost 3 bases and J 4 bases, leaving 20 bases between the germline ends. This CDR3 comprises 17 residues. The CDR3 spells CASSLSGQPGGADTQYF. The DNA for the CDR3 is TGTGCCAGCAGCTTGTCTGGACAGCCTGGGGGGGCAGATACGCAGTATTTT.

The rearrangement joins TRBV7-6 to TRBJ1-6, with TRBD1 as a possible D gene (5 bases). The CDR3 has 14 amino acids. V was cut by 1 base and J by 8 bases, with 9 bases left in between. Per the germline V gene, CDR1 is SGHVS and CDR2 is FNYEAQ. For the CDR3, the DNA is TGTGCCAGCAGCTTAGGAGGGGCGGATTCACCCCTCCACTTT. It specifies CASSLGGADSPLHF.

The rearrangement uses TRBV12-3 or TRBV12-4 and TRBJ2-1, with 9 bases that match TRBD1. V lost 7 bases to trimming and J lost 7 bases; unmatched junction nucleotides: 8. This CDR3 spans 14 amino acids. The CDR3 DNA reads TGTGCCAGCAAACCGGGACAGGGTGTAAATGAGCAGTTCTTC. It yields the protein CASKPGQGVNEQFF.

In this sample, this clonotype turned up many times. The chain recombines TRBV12-3 or TRBV12-4 with TRBJ1-2; D is unresolved. The V and J ends lost 1 base and 5 bases respectively, with 11 bases between them. The CDR3 is made up of 14 amino acids. CDR3 coding DNA: TGTGCCAGCAGTTTAGGGCCAGGTGCATATGGCTACACCTTC. Amino acids: CASSLGPGAYGYTF.

Many counts were recorded for this clonotype. V and J are TRBV28 and TRBJ2-1, with 9 bases aligning to TRBD2. Trimming took 5 bases from V and 4 from J; bases not matched to a gene: 3. CDR1 and CDR2 (germline): MDHEN, SYDVKM. The CDR3 is made up of 14 amino acids. CDR3 amino acids: CASSISGGYNEQFF. The CDR3 DNA follows: TGTGCCAGCAGTATTAGCGGGGGTTACAATGAGCAGTTCTTC.

This clonotype showed up many times. J is TRBJ2-6 and V is TRBV19; no definite D call. This CDR3 region has 16 residues. V was pared by 7 bases and J by 1 base, with 14 bases between. CDR1 LNHDA and CDR2 SQIVND come from the germline V gene (reference sequence). CDR3 region: CASNEWGSSGANVLTF. The CDR3 DNA reads as TGTGCCAGTAACGAATGGGGTTCTTCTGGGGCCAACGTCCTGACTTTC.

The V and J genes are TRBV20-1 and TRBJ2-3, with a possible D match to TRBD2 (6 bases). CDR1 and CDR2 (germline): DFQATT, SNEGSKA (reference sequence). V was clipped by 1 base and J by 2 bases, with 13 bases between them. CDR3 length equals 15 residues. CDR3: CSARGGAGYTDTQYF. The CDR3 DNA is TGCAGTGCTAGAGGTGGTGCGGGGTACACAGATACGCAGTATTTT.